The 22 T cell receptor beta chains below come from one sample, sequenced in a study of shared clonotypes between healthy human individuals. The naive CD8 fraction comprised CD45RO-negative cells positively selected for CCR7 and excluded terminally differentiated effector memory CD45RA+ cells. Repertoires were generated with immunoSEQ multiplex PCR, while TCRdb's copy carries only in-frame clones and drops some. The table records 650,000 to 800,000 clones, 92% of them present only once. Sequenced: naive CD8+ T cells sorted from blood. These receptors all stem from a man aged 30 to 45 in good health.

On this clone itself: Other nucleotide sequences in the sample specify the same CDR3. This chain links TRBV27 with TRBJ2-3; TRBD2 aligns across 12 bases. Trimming at V came to 5 bases and at J to 3 bases, leaving 6 bases not matched to a gene. This CDR3 has 16 amino acids. The germline V gene has CDR1 MNHEY and CDR2 SMNVEV (reference sequence). DNA of the CDR3: TGTGCCAGCAGTCTCCTAGCGGGAGGGCCGACAGATACGCAGTATTTT. It translates to CASSLLAGGPTDTQYF.

The chain combines TRBV5-1 with TRBJ2-7, with a tentative D call TRBD1 (6 bases). Germline V CDR1 and CDR2: SGHRS, YFSETQ. The CDR3 spans 14 residues. Trimming shortened V by 0 bases and J by 5 bases, and 12 bases separated the two germline ends. CDR3 in DNA: TGCGCCAGCAGCTTGGCCTATGGGGGCGACGAGCAGTACTTC. Translated, it gives CASSLAYGGDEQYF.

CDR3 sequence (DNA): TGTGCCAGCAGCGAAACCGGGACAGAAGCCTACGAGCAGTACTTC. Residues: CASSETGTEAYEQYF. The J gene is TRBJ2-7, the V gene TRBV9, with 7 positions matching TRBD1. The CDR3 length is 15 residues. With 3 bases clipped from V and 2 bases from J, the junction kept 8 bases outside the gene matches. Germline CDR1 and CDR2: SGDLS and YYNGEE.

At least ten counts were recorded for this clone. The chain recombines TRBV25-1 with TRBJ2-7; tentative D call: TRBD1 (5 bases). The CDR3 has 13 amino acids. The V end was cut by 2 bases, the J end by 1 base, with 6 bases between. Germline V lookup: CDR1 MGHDK, CDR2 SYGVNS. For the CDR3, the DNA is TGTGCCAGCAGTGAAGGGGCGTCCTACGAGCAGTACTTC. This translates into CASSEGASYEQYF.

The rearrangement uses TRBV27 and TRBJ2-7, with D possibly matching TRBD1 (7 bases). Germline values: CDR1 MNHEY, CDR2 SMNVEV (reference sequence). The CDR3 length is 16 residues. Trimming stripped 1 base from V and 2 bases from J, with 15 bases between. The CDR3 protein is CASSLLGRGETYEQYF. In nucleotides, the CDR3 is TGTGCCAGCAGTTTATTAGGCAGGGGGGAAACCTACGAGCAGTACTTC.

The genes are TRBV7-8 and TRBJ2-4, with D possibly matching TRBD2 (5 bases). The germline V and J ends were trimmed by 3 bases and 2 bases, with 17 bases remaining between them. The CDR3 sequence is 17 residues long. Germline assignment: CDR1 SGHVS and CDR2 FQNEAQ. The CDR3 sequence is CASSFGYHGNSKNIQYF. CDR3 nucleotide sequence: TGTGCCAGCAGCTTTGGGTACCACGGGAACTCCAAAAACATTCAGTACTTC.

The chain couples TRBV4-1 to TRBJ2-1; the match to TRBD2 covers 11 bases. With 4 bases clipped from V and 7 bases from J, the junction kept 12 bases outside the gene matches. This CDR3 region has 17 residues. The germline V gene encodes CDR1 MGHRA and CDR2 YSYEKL. Here the CDR3 DNA reads TGCGCCAGCAGCCGAACTAGCGGGAGCTCTTTTGGTAATGAGCAGTTCTTC. It is translated as CASSRTSGSSFGNEQFF.

This rearrangement joins TRBV11-2 to TRBJ2-5; D may be TRBD1 or TRBD2 (5 bases each). The CDR3 has 15 amino acids. V lost 5 bases, J lost 2 bases, and 15 bases lay in between. Per the germline V gene, CDR1 is SGHAT and CDR2 is FQNNGV. The CDR3 DNA is TGTGCCAGCAGCCCCGGGGCGGACCCACAAGAGACCCAGTACTTC. Protein: CASSPGADPQETQYF.

This clone was seen a single time. The genes are TRBV29-1 and TRBJ2-7; 7 bases align to TRBD1. The CDR3 contains 15 residues. Trimming removed 5 bases from V and 4 bases from J; junction bases left unmatched: 14. The germline V gene has CDR1 SQVTM and CDR2 ANQGSEA. The CDR3 region has the DNA TGCAGCGTTAAGGAACCGACAGGGCCGGCGTACGAGCAGTACTTC. This gives the protein CSVKEPTGPAYEQYF.

The chain couples TRBV9 to TRBJ2-2, with TRBD1 matching over 7 bases. This CDR3 is built from 14 residues. V dropped 4 bases and J dropped 5; count of bases not matched to a gene: 5. Germline CDR1 reads SGDLS; CDR2 reads YYNGEE. CDR3 sequence reads: CASSTGQLTGELFF. Here the CDR3 DNA reads TGTGCCAGCAGCACGGGACAGCTAACCGGGGAGCTGTTTTTT.

The chain recombines TRBV2 with TRBJ1-2; unclear D gene. Trimming took off 9 bases at V and 2 bases at J, with 7 bases between the two ends. The CDR3 consists of 11 residues. Germline assignment: CDR1 SNHLY and CDR2 FYNNEI. The CDR3 protein is CARQRNYGYTF. The CDR3 nucleotides are TGTGCCAGACAGAGGAACTATGGCTACACCTTC. The full variable domain, completed using reference TRBV2 and TRBJ1-2, is EPEVTQTPSHQVTQMGQEVILRCVPISNHLYFYWYRQILGQKVEFLVSFYNNEISEKSEIFDDQFSVERPDGSNFTLKIRSTKLEDSAMYFCARQRNYGYTFGSGTRLTVV.

This chain uses TRBV5-1 with TRBJ2-7; D might be TRBD1 (5 bases). Germline values: CDR1 SGHRS, CDR2 YFSETQ. The CDR3 contains 14 residues. Trimming left V 2 bases short and J 4 bases short, with 13 bases between. For the CDR3, the DNA is TGCGCCAGCAGCTTACAGGAAAATAGGTACGAGCAGTACTTC. It yields the protein CASSLQENRYEQYF.

The CDR3 coding sequence is TGTGCCAGCAGCTCGCAACCCCTGGACATGGTCTACGAAGAGACCCAGTACTTC. Translated: CASSSQPLDMVYEETQYF. This chain links TRBV5-8 with TRBJ2-5; maybe TRBD1 (5 bases). Per the germline V gene, CDR1 is SGHTS and CDR2 is YDEGEE. The CDR3 length is 18 residues. The ends were cut back, 3 bases at V and 3 bases at J, with 24 bases in the middle.

This clone was detected once. V is TRBV9 and J is TRBJ2-3, with D unresolved. The germline V gene has CDR1 SGDLS and CDR2 YYNGEE. This CDR3 has 14 residues. Trimming removed 0 bases at V and 2 bases at J, with 7 bases between. The CDR3 protein is CASSVEGFTDTQYF. DNA for the CDR3: TGTGCCAGCAGCGTAGAAGGATTCACAGATACGCAGTATTTT.

The chain links TRBV2 to TRBJ2-1, with 10 bases fitting TRBD2. Germline loops: CDR1 SNHLY, CDR2 FYNNEI. This CDR3 is 14 amino acids long. V lost 4 bases, J lost 6 bases, and 3 bases stayed unmatched. Here the CDR3 reads CASSVLAGVNEQFF. The CDR3 nucleotides are TGTGCCAGCAGTGTTCTAGCGGGAGTCAATGAGCAGTTCTTC.

This clone has only a few counts. The DNA of the CDR3 is TGTGCCTCGCACTCGGCAGGGATCAATGGCTACACCTTC. Residues: CASHSAGINGYTF. V is TRBV30 and J is TRBJ1-2; possible D gene TRBD1, 5 bases. Per germline, CDR1 GTSNPN and CDR2 SVGIG (reference sequence). The CDR3 runs 13 residues. The V and J ends lost 7 bases and 6 bases respectively, with 18 bases between them.

The chain uses TRBV2 and TRBJ2-1; maybe TRBD1 (5 bases). Germline lookup yields CDR1 SNHLY and CDR2 FYNNEI. Trimming left V 6 bases short and J 1 base short, with 16 bases between. This CDR3 contains 16 residues. CDR3 DNA sequence: TGTGCCAGCAGCCATATACAGGCGACATCCTACAATGAGCAGTTCTTC. This codes for CASSHIQATSYNEQFF.

CDR3 bases: TGTGCCATCAGGAGCAAGGCCTCCTACGAGCAGTACTTC. Its protein product is CAIRSKASYEQYF. This sequence joins TRBV10-3 and TRBJ2-7; D uncertain. The CDR3 extends over 13 amino acids. Germline CDR1 and CDR2: ENHRY and SYGVKD. Trimming shortened V by 6 bases and J by 0 bases, and 9 bases separated the two germline ends.

The J gene is TRBJ1-1, the V gene TRBV5-1, with TRBD1 as a possible D gene (6 bases). The CDR3 runs to 13 residues. The V gene's germline CDR1 is SGHRS and CDR2 YFSETQ. Trimming removed 4 bases from V and 3 bases from J, with 10 bases in between. The CDR3 sequence: CASSQGSYTEAFF. In DNA form, the CDR3 reads TGCGCCAGCAGCCAGGGGAGTTACACTGAAGCTTTCTTT. Together with reference TRBV5-1 and TRBJ1-1, the CDR3 gives the full variable domain: KAGVTQTPRYLIKTRGQQVTLSCSPISGHRSVSWYQQTPGQGLQFLFEYFSETQRNKGNFPGRFSGRQFSNSRSEMNVSTLELGDSALYLCASSQGSYTEAFFGQGTRLTVV.

V gene TRBV7-9 combines with J gene TRBJ2-7; possibly TRBD2 for D (5 bases). The V end lost 4 bases, the J end lost 5 bases, and 9 bases lay between the germline ends. The CDR3 contains 12 residues. CDR1 and CDR2 from the germline V gene are SEHNR and FQNEAQ (reference sequence). The CDR3, as DNA: TGTGCCAGCAGCTCCCAGGAGGACGAGCAGTACTTC. The encoded protein is CASSSQEDEQYF.

The rearrangement uses TRBV5-4 and TRBJ2-5, with 14 bases identical to TRBD2. The CDR3 has 17 residues. V dropped 3 bases and J dropped 1; count of bases not matched to a gene: 5. Germline assignment: CDR1 SGHNT and CDR2 YYREEE (reference sequence). The CDR3 DNA reads TGTGCCAGCAGCTCGCCCGGACTAGCGGGAGGCCAAGAGACCCAGTACTTC. Its translation is CASSSPGLAGGQETQYF. Full variable domain (remainder filled in from reference TRBV5-4 and TRBJ2-5): ETGVTQSPTHLIKTRGQQVTLRCSSQSGHNTVSWYQQALGQGPQFIFQYYREEENGRGNFPPRFSGLQFPNYSSELNVNALELDDSALYLCASSSPGLAGGQETQYFGPGTRLLVL.

The V and J genes are TRBV7-8 and TRBJ2-7, with D possibly being TRBD2 (6 bases). CDR3 length: 15 residues. V lost 5 bases, J lost 0 bases, and 14 bases lay in between. CDR1 and CDR2 from the germline V gene are SGHVS and FQNEAQ. The CDR3 DNA sequence: TGTGCCAGCAGCCCCGGGGAGGCGAGCTCCTACGAGCAGTACTTC. It codes for CASSPGEASSYEQYF.